The subject of this entry is one T cell receptor beta chain. In the authors' workflow: Because ImmunoSEQ provided only junction sequences with no quality scores, the filtering differed. The repertoire was sequenced with immunoSEQ multiplex PCR; TCRdb's copy has only in-frame clones and lacks some. V, J and clone size derive from that table, while D and trimming were established from the DNA sequence. The sample includes a few million clones, roughly nine tenths seen only once; the top ten take more than 0.12%. These data belong to a study of shared clonotypes between healthy human individuals. Study details: Each donor's CD4 naive and CD4 memory cells filled three plates apiece, CD8 naive two, and CD8 memory one.

The study drew its donors from healthy HIV-negative adults without recent acute infections or vaccinations. The CDR3 spans 14 residues. Germline V gene sequence: CDR1 GTSNPN, CDR2 SVGIG (reference sequence). Trimming pared 4 bases from V and 2 bases from J, leaving 14 bases between. Sequencing was carried out using naive CD4+ T cells sorted from blood. The subset here: CD45RA+ positively selected. The V call is TRBV30, the J call TRBJ1-1, with D perhaps TRBD1 (6 bases). This sequence originates from a man between 18 and 29 years old in good health. This CDR3 is CAWTRGQHNTEAFF. Written as DNA, the CDR3 is TGTGCCTGGACCAGGGGACAACATAACACTGAAGCTTTCTTT. The whole variable domain, filled in from reference TRBV30 and TRBJ1-1, reads SQTIHQWPATLVQPVGSPLSLECTVEGTSNPNLYWYRQAAGRGLQLLFYSVGIGQISSEVPQNLSASRPQDRQFILSSKKLLLSDSGFYLCAWTRGQHNTEAFFGQGTRLTVV.